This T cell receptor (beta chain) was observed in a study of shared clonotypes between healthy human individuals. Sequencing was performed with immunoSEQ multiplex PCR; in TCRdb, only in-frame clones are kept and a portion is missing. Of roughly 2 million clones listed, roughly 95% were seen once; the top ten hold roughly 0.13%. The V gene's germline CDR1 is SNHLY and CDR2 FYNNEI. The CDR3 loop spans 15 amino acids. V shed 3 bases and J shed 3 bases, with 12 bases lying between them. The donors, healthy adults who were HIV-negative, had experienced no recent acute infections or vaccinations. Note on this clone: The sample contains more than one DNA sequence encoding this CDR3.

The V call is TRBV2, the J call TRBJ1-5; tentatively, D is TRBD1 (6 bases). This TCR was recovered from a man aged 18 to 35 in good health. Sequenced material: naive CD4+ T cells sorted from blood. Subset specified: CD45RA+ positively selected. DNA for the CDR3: TGTGCCAGCAGTGATAGGACAGCCTCCAATCAGCCCCAGCATTTT. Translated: CASSDRTASNQPQHF.